Shown below are 26 T cell receptor beta chains from a single sample sequenced in a study of OX40 agonist ivuxolimab in advanced cancers. Libraries were prepared by immunoSEQ multiplex PCR; TCRdb keeps only in-frame clonotypes and omits some of them. The sample carries 15,000 to 20,000 clones, roughly 73% recorded once. The sample here was CD4+ or CD8+ T cells sorted from blood, taken in a trial of the OX40 agonist ivuxolimab. These receptors originate from an adult with an advanced solid tumor such as melanoma, head and neck, liver or kidney cancer.

The V call is TRBV7-6, the J call TRBJ2-7; tentative D call: TRBD2 (6 bases). This CDR3 comprises 14 residues. In germline, CDR1 is SGHVS, CDR2 FNYEAQ. Trimming pared 4 bases from V and 0 bases from J, leaving 10 bases between. The CDR3 here is CASSSIGSSYEQYF. CDR3 in DNA: TGTGCCAGCAGCTCCATCGGGAGCTCCTACGAGCAGTACTTC.

J is TRBJ1-2 and V is TRBV28; weak D call: TRBD1 (6 bases). Between the trimmed V and J ends, which lost 5 bases and 0 bases, there was a span of 16 bases. Germline assignment: CDR1 MDHEN and CDR2 SYDVKM. The CDR3 contains 16 residues. The CDR3 DNA reads as TGTGCCAGCAGTCCCAGACAGGACAGCACTAACTATGGCTACACCTTC. Translating it yields CASSPRQDSTNYGYTF.

The rearrangement links TRBV7-8 to TRBJ2-7, with unresolved D. Per the germline V gene, CDR1 is SGHVS and CDR2 is FQNEAQ. Deletions cut 4 bases from V and 2 bases from J, with 12 bases between. This CDR3 region has 14 residues. The CDR3 region is CASSSRGSTYEQYF. The CDR3 DNA reads TGTGCCAGCAGCTCTAGAGGATCCACCTACGAGCAGTACTTC.

This clone occurred a few times. Here the CDR3 reads CAWSIGTSSQETQYF. The CDR3 coding sequence is TGTGCCTGGAGTATCGGGACTAGCTCACAAGAGACCCAGTACTTC. This chain connects TRBV30 to TRBJ2-5; 9 bases map to TRBD2. Trimming removed 2 bases from V and 2 bases from J; junction bases left unmatched: 6. The V gene's germline CDR1 is GTSNPN and CDR2 SVGIG (reference sequence). The CDR3 runs 15 residues.

This chain links TRBV27 with TRBJ2-7; D is uncertain. CDR3 length: 12 amino acids. The germline CDR1 and CDR2 sequences are MNHEY and SMNVEV (reference sequence). V was cut by 8 bases and J by 0 bases, with 8 bases left in between. Here the CDR3 DNA reads TGTGCCAGCCGACCCAGCTCCTACGAGCAGTACTTC. It specifies CASRPSSYEQYF.

This CDR3 is CATSTNSGRGTGELFF. In nucleotides, the CDR3 is TGTGCCACCAGCACTAATAGCGGGAGAGGCACCGGGGAGCTGTTTTTT. The rearrangement joins TRBV15 to TRBJ2-2, with 9 bases aligning to TRBD2. With 4 bases clipped from V and 4 bases from J, the junction kept 7 bases outside the gene matches. The germline CDR1 and CDR2 sequences are LNHNV and YYDKDF (reference sequence). The length of the CDR3 is 16 residues.

The V call is TRBV7-9, the J call TRBJ1-2, with D hard to call. From germline, CDR1 is SEHNR and CDR2 FQNEAQ (reference sequence). The CDR3 consists of 15 residues. V dropped 2 bases and J dropped 2 bases, with 12 bases sitting between them. Written as DNA, the CDR3 is TGTGCCAGCAGCTTAACCCTTACGGGGAACTATGGCTACACCTTC. This encodes CASSLTLTGNYGYTF.

The CDR3, as DNA: TGTGCCAGCAGTTTAGGAGGCCCCAAGGAGGACCAGCCCCAGCATTTT. Protein product: CASSLGGPKEDQPQHF. This chain connects TRBV28 to TRBJ1-5; D is undetermined. Germline CDR1 reads MDHEN; CDR2 reads SYDVKM. The CDR3 loop spans 16 amino acids. V dropped 2 bases and J dropped 7 bases, with 18 bases sitting between them. Looking up the rest from reference TRBV28 and TRBJ1-5 gives the full variable domain: DVKVTQSSRYLVKRTGEKVFLECVQDMDHENMFWYRQDPGLGLRLIYFSYDVKMKEKGDIPEGYSVSREKKERFSLILESASTNQTSMYLCASSLGGPKEDQPQHFGDGTRLSIL.

J is TRBJ1-1 and V is TRBV6-1; D is ambiguous. The V gene lost 7 bases and the J gene lost 3 bases, with 6 bases spanning the gap. The CDR3 is 11 amino acids. Germline V lookup: CDR1 MNHNS, CDR2 SASEGT. CDR3: CASTGYTEAFF. The CDR3 DNA reads TGTGCCAGCACGGGGTACACTGAAGCTTTCTTT.

This clone occurred once. The chain combines TRBV19 with TRBJ2-3, with D perhaps matching TRBD2 (6 bases). CDR3 length: 16 amino acids. Germline V gene lookup returns CDR1 LNHDA and CDR2 SQIVND (reference sequence). Trimming left V 5 bases short and J 0 bases short, with 15 bases between. For the CDR3, the DNA is TGTGCCAGTAGTCCACGAGCGGGCTATAGCACAGATACGCAGTATTTT. This translates into CASSPRAGYSTDTQYF.

In this sample, this clone is medium-sized (0.01 to 0.1%). The rearrangement joins TRBV6-1 to TRBJ1-1; no definite D call. This CDR3 contains 15 residues. Deletions cut 1 base from V and 0 bases from J, with 9 bases between. Per the germline V gene, CDR1 is MNHNS and CDR2 is SASEGT. CDR3 in amino acids: CASSEDGGMNTEAFF. The CDR3 DNA reads as TGTGCCAGCAGTGAAGATGGCGGAATGAACACTGAAGCTTTCTTT.

The sample holds one count of this clone. This sequence joins TRBV15 and TRBJ2-1; TRBD1 agrees at 8 bases. Germline V gene lookup returns CDR1 LNHNV and CDR2 YYDKDF (reference sequence). This CDR3 has 15 amino acids. V shed 0 bases, J shed 6 bases, and the junction held 4 bases outside the gene matches. CDR3 loop: CATSRDRGQGNEQFF. The CDR3 DNA follows: TGTGCCACCAGCAGAGACAGGGGGCAAGGCAATGAGCAGTTCTTC.

The CDR3 spells CAWSGGQANTGELFF. CDR3 in DNA: TGTGCCTGGAGTGGGGGACAGGCGAACACCGGGGAGCTGTTTTTT. V and J are TRBV30 and TRBJ2-2, with 8 bases matching TRBD1. Germline assignment: CDR1 GTSNPN and CDR2 SVGIG (reference sequence). This CDR3 region has 15 residues. V lost 1 base, J lost 0 bases, and 1 base stayed unmatched.

The chain carries TRBV11-3 and TRBJ2-7; D ambiguous. The germline V and J ends were trimmed by 1 base and 7 bases, with 11 bases remaining between them. The CDR3 is made up of 13 amino acids. Germline V CDR1 and CDR2: SGHNT, YENEEA. The CDR3 coding sequence is TGTGCCAGCAGCTTAGCCCATGGGGTAGAGCAGTACTTC. It encodes CASSLAHGVEQYF.

CDR3 DNA: TGTGCCAGCAGCTTTAGGACTAGCGGGAATAATGAGCAGTTCTTC. The encoded protein is CASSFRTSGNNEQFF. The chain employs TRBV7-6 and TRBJ2-1; 12 bases line up with TRBD2. The germline V gene encodes CDR1 SGHVS and CDR2 FNYEAQ. The trim removed 3 bases at V and 7 bases at J, leaving 4 bases unmatched. The CDR3 contains 15 residues.

The chain joins TRBV2 to TRBJ1-2; possibly TRBD1 for D (6 bases). The CDR3 extends over 14 amino acids. Per germline, CDR1 SNHLY and CDR2 FYNNEI. Trimming removed 2 bases from V and 4 bases from J, with 11 bases in between. CDR3 in DNA: TGTGCCAGCAGTGAATTTGGGGGCGTCTATGGCTACACCTTC. Amino acids: CASSEFGGVYGYTF.

The gene calls are TRBV27 and TRBJ1-2, with 12 bases that match TRBD1. V was clipped by 0 bases and J by 4 bases; unmatched bases: 3. This CDR3 is built from 16 residues. Germline-derived CDR1 and CDR2 are MNHEY and SMNVEV (reference sequence). CDR3 loop: CASSLSGTGGGYGYTF. CDR3 coding DNA: TGTGCCAGCAGTTTATCGGGGACAGGGGGCGGCTATGGCTACACCTTC.

This sequence joins TRBV28 and TRBJ2-1; 9 positions match TRBD2. The CDR3 runs to 15 residues. The germline CDR1 and CDR2 sequences are MDHEN and SYDVKM. V shed 5 bases and J 0 bases; nucleotides not matched to a gene: 2. As DNA, the CDR3 is TGTGCCAGCAGTCGCGGGAGGGGCTCCTACAATGAGCAGTTCTTC. Protein sequence: CASSRGRGSYNEQFF.

The chain carries TRBV27 and TRBJ2-2; D is uncertain. CDR1 is MNHEY, CDR2 SMNVEV, per germline (reference sequence). V was trimmed by 2 bases and J by 1 base, leaving 8 bases between them. The CDR3 runs 15 residues. The CDR3 nucleotides are TGTGCCAGCAGTTTAAGGGAAGTGAACACCGGGGAGCTGTTTTTT. It yields the protein CASSLREVNTGELFF.

V gene TRBV7-9 combines with J gene TRBJ2-1; D ambiguous. The CDR3 is 13 amino acids. V lost 1 base, J lost 4 bases, and 5 bases lay in between. Germline V gives CDR1 SEHNR, CDR2 FQNEAQ (reference sequence). The CDR3, as DNA: TGTGCCAGCAGCTTAGTTGGGTACAATGAGCAGTTCTTC. It is translated as CASSLVGYNEQFF.

A remark on this clone: Other DNA variants within this sample encode the same CDR3. The chain carries TRBV6-5 and TRBJ2-3, with D perhaps matching TRBD2 (5 bases). This CDR3 is 14 amino acids long. CDR1 and CDR2 (germline): MNHEY, SVGAGI. The V gene lost 0 bases and the J gene lost 6 bases, with 10 bases spanning the gap. The CDR3 reads CASSYSLAGDTQYF. Written as DNA, the CDR3 is TGTGCCAGCAGTTACTCGCTAGCTGGGGATACGCAGTATTTT.

CDR3 DNA: TGTGCCAGCTTGACTAGCGGGAGAGGTGCAGATACGCAGTATTTT. It translates to CASLTSGRGADTQYF. The chain recombines TRBV18 with TRBJ2-3, with 12 bases identical to TRBD2. The CDR3 is 15 residues long. Germline values: CDR1 KGHSH, CDR2 LQKENI. Trimming took 7 bases from V and 4 from J; bases not matched to a gene: 6.

This clone was detected only a few times. The rearrangement joins TRBV30 to TRBJ1-1, with 7 bases that match TRBD1. The CDR3 has 14 amino acids. J gave up 0 bases and V 3 bases, and 4 bases lay outside the gene matches. Germline CDR1 reads GTSNPN; CDR2 reads SVGIG (reference sequence). The CDR3 DNA follows: TGTGCCTGGAGCCTGGGACAGTTGAACACTGAAGCTTTCTTT. Its translation is CAWSLGQLNTEAFF. Variable domain in full (rest from reference TRBV30 and TRBJ1-1): SQTIHQWPATLVQPVGSPLSLECTVEGTSNPNLYWYRQAAGRGLQLLFYSVGIGQISSEVPQNLSASRPQDRQFILSSKKLLLSDSGFYLCAWSLGQLNTEAFFGQGTRLTVV.

The CDR3 DNA follows: TGTGCCAGCAGCTTCAGGGGCCTCTATGGCTACACCTTC. This codes for CASSFRGLYGYTF. This chain links TRBV5-4 with TRBJ1-2, with D maybe TRBD1 (6 bases). CDR3 length: 13 amino acids. Trimming stripped 2 bases from V and 4 bases from J, with 9 bases between. Per the germline V gene, CDR1 is SGHNT and CDR2 is YYREEE (reference sequence).

The chain recombines TRBV27 with TRBJ1-4, with TRBD1 matching over 8 bases. CDR1 is MNHEY, CDR2 SMNVEV, per germline (reference sequence). This CDR3 is built from 14 residues. Trimming took 4 bases from V and 2 from J; bases not matched to a gene: 0. CDR3 in DNA: TGTGCCAGCAGTTGGACAGGGACTAATGAAAAACTGTTTTTT. Translating it yields CASSWTGTNEKLFF.

The chain is built from TRBV27 and TRBJ2-1, with a weak D call TRBD1 (5 bases). The CDR3 runs to 15 residues. Germline V gene lookup returns CDR1 MNHEY and CDR2 SMNVEV (reference sequence). The V and J ends lost 4 bases and 5 bases respectively, with 15 bases between them. The DNA for the CDR3 is TGTGCCAGCAGTTCCCACTCGGACACCCACAATGAGCAGTTCTTC. Its protein product is CASSSHSDTHNEQFF.